The 26 T cell receptor beta chains below come from one sample, sequenced in a study of T cells after yellow fever vaccination (dated by TCRdb to between 2017 and 2020). The treatment or condition label, as the study defines it: live attenuated yellow fever vaccine strain. Receptor libraries were prepared by 5' RACE. Sequencing was performed on an Illumina NovaSeq 6000. TCRdb took the public reads, trimmed them with fastp at Q25, ran MiXCR for clone calling and kept in-frame beta chains. Duplicate CDR3 protein sequences are folded into a single record with the most common DNA and genes. Here the sample has 250,000 to 300,000 distinct CDR3 sequences; around 5.2% occur a single time. Under 3.5% of the sample goes to the ten largest clones. Sequenced here: CD4+ T cells sorted from PBMCs, sampled on the day of the yellow fever booster vaccination. These receptors were obtained from a man aged 18 to 30 who received the YFV17D yellow fever vaccine.

This clonotype was seen repeatedly, ten times or more. V usage is TRBV5-1 and J usage is TRBJ2-5; D possibly corresponds to TRBD2 (6 bases). Germline values: CDR1 SGHRS, CDR2 YFSETQ. Trimming pared 4 bases from V and 4 bases from J, leaving 11 bases between. The CDR3 is 13 residues long. CDR3 region: CASSPGTAETQYF. The CDR3 DNA is TGCGCCAGCAGCCCGGGGACTGCAGAGACCCAGTACTTC.

The chain is built from TRBV6-5 and TRBJ1-6; weak D call: TRBD1 (6 bases). V was cut by 0 bases and J by 7 bases, with 10 bases left in between. This CDR3 is built from 15 residues. Germline lookup yields CDR1 MNHEY and CDR2 SVGAGI. The CDR3, as DNA: TGTGCCAGCAGTTACTCTGGGGGGCAGAATTCACCCCTCCACTTT. The encoded protein is CASSYSGGQNSPLHF.

This clonotype was counted many times. The chain employs TRBV18 and TRBJ1-1, with D tentatively TRBD1 (5 bases). Germline V gene data show CDR1 as KGHSH and CDR2 as LQKENI. The CDR3 is 14 amino acids. Trimming shortened V by 5 bases and J by 1 base, and 11 bases separated the two germline ends. CDR3 nucleotide sequence: TGTGCCAGCTCATTGGGGCAAAAGAACACTGAAGCTTTCTTT. It codes for CASSLGQKNTEAFF.

In this sample, this clonotype turned up a few times. This chain links TRBV6-2 or TRBV6-3 with TRBJ2-5; D is uncertain. Germline values: CDR1 MNHEY, CDR2 SVGEGT. Trimming cost V 7 bases and J 1 base, with 19 bases left between them. CDR3 size: 16 residues. CDR3 sequence: CASTQPRYPSQETQYF. In DNA form, the CDR3 reads TGTGCCAGCACCCAACCTAGATATCCCAGCCAAGAGACCCAGTACTTC.

This clonotype appeared a few times. The rearrangement uses TRBV7-3 and TRBJ2-3; 7 bases are a match to TRBD2. The CDR3 has 15 residues. Germline CDR1 SGHTA, CDR2 FQGTGA. Trimming removed 5 bases from V and 1 base from J; junction bases left unmatched: 6. CDR3 loop: CASSPRLAGTDTQYF. The CDR3 DNA reads TGTGCCAGCAGCCCTCGACTAGCCGGCACAGATACGCAGTATTTT.

This clonotype was detected many times. The chain carries TRBV5-1 and TRBJ2-3; 7 bases agree with TRBD1. The CDR3 has 14 residues. Germline V CDR1 and CDR2: SGHRS, YFSETQ. With V trimmed by 2 bases and J by 8 bases, 8 bases remained unmatched. The CDR3, as DNA: TGCGCCAGCAGCTTCCAGGGGGAAGGAGGTACGCAGTATTTT. Translation: CASSFQGEGGTQYF.

This clonotype appeared a few times. The chain joins TRBV5-1 to TRBJ2-1; 14 bases line up with TRBD2. Germline-derived CDR1 and CDR2 are SGHRS and YFSETQ. CDR3 length equals 15 residues. V lost 4 bases and J lost 9; bases outside the gene matches: 6. The CDR3 nucleotides read TGCGCCAGCAGCCCGTCCGGGACTAGCGGGGGTGAGCAGTTCTTC. Protein: CASSPSGTSGGEQFF.

This clonotype was seen a few times. The genes are TRBV5-5 and TRBJ1-1; D gene unclear. Germline values: CDR1 SGHKS, CDR2 YYEKEE (reference sequence). The CDR3 contains 16 residues. V was trimmed by 3 bases and J by 3 bases, leaving 18 bases between them. CDR3 in DNA: TGTGCCAGCAGCTCCACCCCAACTTCTAGGGACACTGAAGCTTTCTTT. This translates into CASSSTPTSRDTEAFF.

The sample holds many counts of this clonotype. The CDR3 loop reads CAISAIDTLGTQYF. The DNA of the CDR3 is TGTGCCATCAGTGCTATAGACACCCTCGGGACCCAGTACTTC. The rearrangement links TRBV10-3 to TRBJ2-5; D is uncertain. V dropped 4 bases and J dropped 7 bases, with 16 bases sitting between them. The CDR3 has 14 amino acids. Germline V gene sequence: CDR1 ENHRY, CDR2 SYGVKD.

This clonotype has more than one count but fewer than ten. This chain links TRBV6-2 or TRBV6-3 with TRBJ2-4, with D unclear. Per germline, CDR1 MNHEY and CDR2 SVGEGT. The CDR3 covers 13 residues. Trimming stripped 2 bases from V and 1 base from J, with 3 bases between. The CDR3 region is CASSYEAKNIQYF. The CDR3 DNA is TGTGCCAGCAGTTACGAGGCCAAAAACATTCAGTACTTC.

This clonotype appeared many times. CDR3: CASSYQARRGGEQFF. CDR3 coding DNA: TGTGCCAGCAGCTACCAAGCTCGGCGGGGGGGGGAGCAGTTCTTC. The rearrangement links TRBV7-6 to TRBJ2-1; 9 nucleotides agree with TRBD2. The V segment lost 4 bases and the J segment 10 bases; nucleotides outside the gene matches: 11. Germline CDR1 and CDR2: SGHVS and FNYEAQ. The CDR3 spans 15 residues.

This clonotype turned up a few times. CDR3 protein: CASSSFSNQPQHF. CDR3 nucleotides: TGTGCCAGCAGTTCTTTTAGCAATCAGCCCCAGCATTTT. V gene TRBV6-2 or TRBV6-3 combines with J gene TRBJ1-5; D unclear. The CDR3 has 13 amino acids. The V end lost 4 bases, the J end lost 0 bases, and 4 bases lay between the germline ends. Germline CDR1 MNHEY, CDR2 SVGEGT.

Ten or more counts support this clonotype. V and J are TRBV5-1 and TRBJ1-5; D unresolved. Per germline, CDR1 SGHRS and CDR2 YFSETQ. This CDR3 has 13 amino acids. V lost 1 base and J 9 bases, leaving 11 bases between the germline ends. CDR3 bases: TGCGCCAGCAGCTTGAATGGGAATGGGCCCCAGCATTTT. Translating it yields CASSLNGNGPQHF.

The genes are TRBV6-1 and TRBJ1-2; D gene ambiguous. The germline V gene has CDR1 MNHNS and CDR2 SASEGT. The CDR3 sequence is 12 residues long. V was trimmed by 4 bases and J by 5 bases, leaving 8 bases between them. As DNA, the CDR3 is TGTGCCAGCAGTGCACGGAGTTATGGCTACACCTTC. As protein: CASSARSYGYTF.

The chain joins TRBV9 to TRBJ1-2; D is ambiguous. Deletions cut 3 bases from V and 8 bases from J, with 17 bases between. CDR1 and CDR2 (germline): SGDLS, YYNGEE. The CDR3 extends over 14 amino acids. The CDR3 protein is CASSAIGSVRGYTF. The CDR3 coding sequence is TGTGCCAGCAGCGCAATTGGTAGCGTCCGGGGCTACACCTTC. Drawing the rest from reference TRBV9 and TRBJ1-2, the complete variable domain is DSGVTQTPKHLITATGQRVTLRCSPRSGDLSVYWYQQSLDQGLQFLIQYYNGEERAKGNILERFSAQQFPDLHSELNLSSLELGDSALYFCASSAIGSVRGYTFGSGTRLTVV.

V and J are TRBV7-2 and TRBJ2-5; 10 bases map to TRBD1. The CDR3 extends over 13 amino acids. J was trimmed by 9 bases and V by 5 bases; bases with no gene match: 6. Germline V gene sequence: CDR1 SGHTA, CDR2 FQGNSA. The DNA of the CDR3 is TGTGCCAGCAGCCCCGGGACAGGGGATCCCCAGTACTTC. Protein sequence: CASSPGTGDPQYF.

This clonotype was seen ten or more times. The gene calls are TRBV29-1 and TRBJ1-2; 9 nucleotides line up with TRBD1. The junction had 16 bases not matched to a gene; V was cut back by 6 bases and J by 8 bases. Germline lookup yields CDR1 SQVTM and CDR2 ANQGSEA. The CDR3 runs 15 residues. In DNA, the CDR3 is TGCAGCGTCTCCCCACACCTCAGGACAGGGGAAGGCTACACCTTC. Amino acids: CSVSPHLRTGEGYTF.

In its sample, this clonotype was seen a few times. V usage is TRBV6-5 and J usage is TRBJ1-2, with D unresolved. Trimming cost V 6 bases and J 0 bases, with 14 bases left between them. CDR3 size: 15 residues. Germline CDR1 and CDR2: MNHEY and SVGAGI. The CDR3 DNA is TGTGCCAGCAGGCCGAAGTGGGAAGCTAACTATGGCTACACCTTC. This encodes CASRPKWEANYGYTF.

V gene TRBV2 combines with J gene TRBJ2-5, with TRBD2 matching over 8 bases. The V and J ends lost 8 bases and 1 base, in that order; junction bases with no gene match: 6. The CDR3 is 14 residues long. The germline V gene has CDR1 SNHLY and CDR2 FYNNEI. CDR3 amino acids: CASLERGFQETQYF. Here the CDR3 DNA reads TGTGCCAGCCTGGAGCGGGGGTTCCAAGAGACCCAGTACTTC.

This clonotype was seen only a few times. V gene TRBV5-6 combines with J gene TRBJ1-2, with 8 bases matching TRBD1. This CDR3 spans 17 amino acids. Germline V gene data show CDR1 as SGHDT and CDR2 as YYEEEE. V was pared by 3 bases and J by 5 bases, with 15 bases of the junction left unmatched. The CDR3 DNA sequence: TGTGCCAGCAGCTACCCCGGGGGACAGGCAGGTCGGTATGGCTACACCTTC. Translated: CASSYPGGQAGRYGYTF.

The V and J genes are TRBV12-5 and TRBJ1-4, with TRBD1 matching 7 bases. Germline V gene data show CDR1 as LGHNT and CDR2 as FRNRAP. The length of the CDR3 is 13 residues. With V trimmed by 1 base and J by 14 bases, 7 bases remained unmatched. CDR3 in DNA: TGTGCTAGTGGTTTGGACCCAGGGACAGTCCTGTTTTTT. Its protein is CASGLDPGTVLFF.

This clonotype was observed at least ten times. The chain is built from TRBV20-1 and TRBJ2-5; D possibly corresponds to TRBD1 (6 bases). Per germline, CDR1 DFQATT and CDR2 SNEGSKA (reference sequence). V lost 2 bases and J lost 5, with 12 bases in between. This CDR3 comprises 13 residues. The CDR3 sequence: CSARKQGNETQYF. CDR3 coding DNA: TGCAGTGCTAGAAAACAGGGTAACGAGACCCAGTACTTC.

This clonotype was observed at least ten times. The CDR3 coding sequence is TGCAGTGCTTCATCCGGGACGGTAGTCTACGAGCAGTACGTC. This encodes CSASSGTVVYEQYV. This chain links TRBV20-1 with TRBJ2-7; the D gene could be TRBD1 or TRBD2 (5 bases each). Trimming took 5 bases from V and 3 from J, leaving 17 bases between them. Germline V gives CDR1 DFQATT, CDR2 SNEGSKA (reference sequence). The length of the CDR3 is 14 residues.

This chain uses TRBV27 with TRBJ2-7, with 10 positions matching TRBD2. CDR3 length: 17 residues. The V and J ends lost 7 bases and 3 bases, in that order; junction bases with no gene match: 15. Germline V gene lookup returns CDR1 MNHEY and CDR2 SMNVEV (reference sequence). Written as DNA, the CDR3 is TGTGCCAGCAAACTCCGGGCCGGGACTAGCGAGTACTACGAGCAGTACGTC. This translates into CASKLRAGTSEYYEQYV.

This clonotype was seen a handful of times. The chain has TRBV28 and TRBJ1-1; the match to TRBD1 covers 7 bases. With V trimmed by 6 bases and J by 6 bases, 10 bases remained unmatched. Germline V lookup: CDR1 MDHEN, CDR2 SYDVKM. The CDR3 is 14 residues long. This chain's CDR3 is CASRTRQGYPEAFF. CDR3 nucleotides: TGTGCCAGCAGGACCAGACAGGGATACCCTGAAGCTTTCTTT.

The genes are TRBV12-3 or TRBV12-4 and TRBJ1-1, with D possibly TRBD1 on 6 matching bases. V was clipped by 5 bases and J by 4 bases, with 14 bases between them. This CDR3 contains 14 residues. The CDR3 protein is CASSAQGIPTEAFF. Here the CDR3 DNA reads TGTGCCAGCAGTGCACAGGGAATACCCACTGAAGCTTTCTTT.